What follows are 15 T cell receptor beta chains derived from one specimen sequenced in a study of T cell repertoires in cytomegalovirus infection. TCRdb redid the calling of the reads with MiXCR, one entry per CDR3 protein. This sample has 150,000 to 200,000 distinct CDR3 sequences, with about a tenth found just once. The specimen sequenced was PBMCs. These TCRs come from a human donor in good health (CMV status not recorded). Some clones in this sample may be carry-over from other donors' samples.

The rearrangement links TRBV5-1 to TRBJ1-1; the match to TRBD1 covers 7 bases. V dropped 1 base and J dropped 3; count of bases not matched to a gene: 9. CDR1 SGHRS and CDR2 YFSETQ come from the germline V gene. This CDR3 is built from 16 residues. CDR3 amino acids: CASSLIRGRRDTEAFF. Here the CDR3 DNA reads TGCGCCAGCAGCTTGATAAGGGGGCGCAGAGACACTGAAGCTTTCTTT.

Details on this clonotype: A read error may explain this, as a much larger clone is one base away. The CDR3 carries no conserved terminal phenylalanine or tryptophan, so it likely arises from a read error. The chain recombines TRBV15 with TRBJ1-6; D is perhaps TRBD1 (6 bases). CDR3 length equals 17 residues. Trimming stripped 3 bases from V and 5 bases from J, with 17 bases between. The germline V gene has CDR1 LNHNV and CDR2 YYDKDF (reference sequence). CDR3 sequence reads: CATSRKPGARNNSPLHL. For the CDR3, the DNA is TGTGCCACCAGCAGGAAACCAGGGGCACGGAATAATTCACCCCTCCACCTT.

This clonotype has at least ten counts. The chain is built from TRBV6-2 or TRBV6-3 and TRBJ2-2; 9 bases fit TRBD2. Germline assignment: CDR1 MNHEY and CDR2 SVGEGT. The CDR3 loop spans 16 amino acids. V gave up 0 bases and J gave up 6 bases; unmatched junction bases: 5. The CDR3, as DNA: TGTGCCAGCAGTTACTCGGAGCGGGAGGCCCCCGGGGAGCTGTTTTTT. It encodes CASSYSEREAPGELFF.

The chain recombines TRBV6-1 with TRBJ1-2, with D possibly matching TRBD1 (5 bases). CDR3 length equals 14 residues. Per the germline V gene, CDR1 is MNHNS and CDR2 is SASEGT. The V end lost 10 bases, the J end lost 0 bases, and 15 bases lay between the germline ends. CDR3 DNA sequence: TGTGCCAACGAGATACCGACAGCTAACTATGGCTACACCTTC. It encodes CANEIPTANYGYTF.

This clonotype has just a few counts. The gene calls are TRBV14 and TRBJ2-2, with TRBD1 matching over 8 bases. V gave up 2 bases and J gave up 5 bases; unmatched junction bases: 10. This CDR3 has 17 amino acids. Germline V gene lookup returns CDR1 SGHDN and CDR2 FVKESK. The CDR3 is CASSQQGAWLRTGELFF. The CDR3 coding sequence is TGTGCCAGCAGCCAACAGGGGGCTTGGCTGCGGACCGGGGAGCTGTTTTTT.

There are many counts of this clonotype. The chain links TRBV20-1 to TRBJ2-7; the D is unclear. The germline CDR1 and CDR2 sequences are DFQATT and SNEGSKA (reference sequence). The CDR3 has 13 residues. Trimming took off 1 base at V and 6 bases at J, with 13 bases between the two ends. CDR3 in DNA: TGCAGTGCTAGAGCGCTTCTCGAAGGCGAGCAGTACTTC. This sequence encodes CSARALLEGEQYF.

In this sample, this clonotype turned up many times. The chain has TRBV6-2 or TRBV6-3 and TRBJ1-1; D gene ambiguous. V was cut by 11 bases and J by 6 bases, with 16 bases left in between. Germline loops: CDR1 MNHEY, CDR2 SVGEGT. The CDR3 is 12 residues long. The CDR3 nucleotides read TGTGCCTCGGAGGGAATTGGGGCTGAAGCTTTCTTT. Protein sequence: CASEGIGAEAFF.

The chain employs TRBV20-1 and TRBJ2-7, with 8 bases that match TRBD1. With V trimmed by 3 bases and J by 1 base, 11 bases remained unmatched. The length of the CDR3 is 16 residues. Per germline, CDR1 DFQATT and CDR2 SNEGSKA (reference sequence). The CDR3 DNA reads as TGCAGTGCTAGGGTTCCGGGACAGGTCGTTTCCTACGAGCAGTACTTC. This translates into CSARVPGQVVSYEQYF.

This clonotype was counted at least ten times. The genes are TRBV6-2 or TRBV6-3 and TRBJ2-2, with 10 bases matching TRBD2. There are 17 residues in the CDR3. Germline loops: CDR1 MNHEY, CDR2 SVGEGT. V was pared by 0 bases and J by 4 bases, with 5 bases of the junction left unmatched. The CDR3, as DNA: TGTGCCAGCAGTTACTCGATACTAGCGGGACCCACCGGGGAGCTGTTTTTT. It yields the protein CASSYSILAGPTGELFF.

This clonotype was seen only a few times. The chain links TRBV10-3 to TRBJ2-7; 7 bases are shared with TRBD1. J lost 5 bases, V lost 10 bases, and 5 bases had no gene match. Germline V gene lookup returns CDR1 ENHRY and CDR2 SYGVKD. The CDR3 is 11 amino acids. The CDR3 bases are TGTGCCACCACAGGGGTGGACGAGCAGTACTTC. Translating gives CATTGVDEQYF.

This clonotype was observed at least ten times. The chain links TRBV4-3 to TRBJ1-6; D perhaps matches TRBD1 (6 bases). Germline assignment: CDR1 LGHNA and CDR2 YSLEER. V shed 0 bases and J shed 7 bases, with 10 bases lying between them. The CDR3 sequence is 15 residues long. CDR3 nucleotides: TGCGCCAGCAGCCAAGACGGGACAACCAATTCACCCCTCCACTTT. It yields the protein CASSQDGTTNSPLHF.

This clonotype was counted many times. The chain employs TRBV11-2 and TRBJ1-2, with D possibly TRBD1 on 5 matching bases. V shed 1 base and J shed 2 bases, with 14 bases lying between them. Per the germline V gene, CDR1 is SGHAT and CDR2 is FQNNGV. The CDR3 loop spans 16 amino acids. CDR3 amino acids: CASSLVSGRTNYGYTF. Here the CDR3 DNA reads TGTGCCAGCAGCTTAGTCTCGGGACGGACGAACTATGGCTACACCTTC. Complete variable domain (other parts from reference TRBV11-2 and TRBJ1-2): EAGVAQSPRYKIIEKRQSVAFWCNPISGHATLYWYQQILGQGPKLLIQFQNNGVVDDSQLPKDRFSAERLKGVDSTLKIQPAKLEDSAVYLCASSLVSGRTNYGYTFGSGTRLTVV.

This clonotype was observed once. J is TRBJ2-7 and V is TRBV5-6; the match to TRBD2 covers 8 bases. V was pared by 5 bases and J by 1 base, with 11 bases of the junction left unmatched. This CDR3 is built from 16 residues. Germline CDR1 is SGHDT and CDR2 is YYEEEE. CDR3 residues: CASSPIVASGSYEQYF. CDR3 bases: TGTGCCAGCAGTCCTATTGTGGCTAGCGGGTCCTACGAGCAGTACTTC. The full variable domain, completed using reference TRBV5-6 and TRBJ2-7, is DAGVTQSPTHLIKTRGQQVTLRCSPKSGHDTVSWYQQALGQGPQFIFQYYEEEERQRGNFPDRFSGHQFPNYSSELNVNALLLGDSALYLCASSPIVASGSYEQYFGPGTRLTVT.

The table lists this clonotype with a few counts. In nucleotides, the CDR3 is TGTGCCAGTAGTAGTCCGGGACAGCAATATGGCTACACCTTC. It specifies CASSSPGQQYGYTF. This chain links TRBV19 with TRBJ1-2; TRBD1 matches 7 bases. V lost 4 bases and J lost 5; bases outside the gene matches: 7. The germline V gene encodes CDR1 LNHDA and CDR2 SQIVND (reference sequence). The CDR3 extends over 14 amino acids. Using reference TRBV19 and TRBJ1-2 for the parts outside the CDR3, the full variable domain is DGGITQSPKYLFRKEGQNVTLSCEQNLNHDAMYWYRQDPGQGLRLIYYSQIVNDFQKGDIAEGYSVSREKKESFPLTVTSAQKNPTAFYLCASSSPGQQYGYTFGSGTRLTVV.

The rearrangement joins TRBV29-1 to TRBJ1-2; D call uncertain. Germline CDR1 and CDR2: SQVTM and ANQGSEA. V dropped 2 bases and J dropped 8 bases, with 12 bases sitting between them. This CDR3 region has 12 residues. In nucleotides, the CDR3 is TGCAGCGTTGAAACCGGACTGGGCGGCTACACCTTC. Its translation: CSVETGLGGYTF.